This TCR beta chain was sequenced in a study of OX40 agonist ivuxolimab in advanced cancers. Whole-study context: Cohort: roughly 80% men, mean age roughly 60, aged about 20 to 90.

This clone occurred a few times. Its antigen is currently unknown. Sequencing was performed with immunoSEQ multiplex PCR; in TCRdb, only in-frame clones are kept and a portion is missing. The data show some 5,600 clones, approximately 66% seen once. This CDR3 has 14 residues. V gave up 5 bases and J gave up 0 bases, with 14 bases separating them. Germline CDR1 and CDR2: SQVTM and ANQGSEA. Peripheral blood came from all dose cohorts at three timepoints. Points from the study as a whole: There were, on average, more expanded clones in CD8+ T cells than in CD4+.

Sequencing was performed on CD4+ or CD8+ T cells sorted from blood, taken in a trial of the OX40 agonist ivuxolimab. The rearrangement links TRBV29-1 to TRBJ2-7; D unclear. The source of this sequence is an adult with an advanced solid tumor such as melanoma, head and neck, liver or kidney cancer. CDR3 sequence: CSVLTTASSYEQYF. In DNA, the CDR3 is TGCAGCGTTCTAACGACCGCTAGCTCCTACGAGCAGTACTTC.